The 22 T cell receptor beta chains below all came from one sample that was sequenced in a study of T cells expressing NK-cell markers (dated by TCRdb to the early 2020s). Receptor libraries were prepared by 5' RACE. These reads were obtained on an Illumina HiSeq 2000. The reads, reprocessed by TCRdb, yield one row per CDR3 protein sequence and no DNA. The sample's own table lists 150,000 to 180,000 distinct CDR3 sequences. Less than 40% of the sample is held by the ten biggest clonotypes. The sequenced sample was blood T cells: a sorted CD56 or NKG2C T cell subset, CD4+ or CD8+ T cells, or bulk PBMC T cells (not recorded which). Source of these receptors: a woman aged 50 to 60 in good health. Donor details come from another sample of the same person, matched by shared clones.

The chain couples TRBV5-1 to TRBJ2-7. CDR1 is SGHRS and CDR2 is YFSETQ in the germline V gene. CDR3 length: 13 amino acids. This CDR3 reads CASSLGQFYEQYF. Looking up the rest from reference TRBV5-1 and TRBJ2-7 gives the full variable domain: KAGVTQTPRYLIKTRGQQVTLSCSPISGHRSVSWYQQTPGQGLQFLFEYFSETQRNKGNFPGRFSGRQFSNSRSEMNVSTLELGDSALYLCASSLGQFYEQYFGPGTRLTVT.

The V and J genes are TRBV4-1 and TRBJ2-3. Germline assignment: CDR1 MGHRA and CDR2 YSYEKL. The CDR3 sequence is 13 residues long. CDR3 sequence reads: CASSQVRTDTQYF.

The gene calls are TRBV4-2 and TRBJ2-2; the D call of TRBD1 rests on TCRdb alone, since no DNA is present to check it. Germline V gives CDR1 LGHNA, CDR2 YNFKEQ. The CDR3 spans 16 residues. The CDR3 loop reads CASSQFLPGEGGELFF.

The CDR3 sequence: CASSQEPPSTGELFF. The V gene is TRBV14, the J gene TRBJ2-2; as DNA is missing, the TRBD1 call by TCRdb cannot be tested. CDR3 length equals 15 residues. CDR1 and CDR2 from the germline V gene are SGHDN and FVKESK.

The rearrangement uses TRBV6-4 and TRBJ2-1; TCRdb's D gene call, TRBD2, goes unchecked for lack of DNA. CDR1 is MRHNA, CDR2 SNTAGT, per germline. The CDR3 runs 15 residues. The CDR3 reads CASSDQREGTDEQFF.

The rearrangement uses TRBV5-1 and TRBJ2-1; without DNA, the TCRdb call of TRBD1 cannot be checked. The CDR3 runs to 17 residues. The germline V gene has CDR1 SGHRS and CDR2 YFSETQ. The CDR3 loop reads CASSLIDDSLLYNEQFF.

The chain's CDR3 is CSAPGDADYNEQFF. The V and J genes are TRBV20-1 and TRBJ2-1; the D gene TCRdb calls, TRBD1, cannot be checked with no DNA. There are 14 residues in the CDR3. Germline CDR1 is DFQATT and CDR2 is SNEGSKA (reference sequence).

This sequence joins TRBV29-1 and TRBJ2-6. This CDR3 contains 13 residues. The germline gives CDR1 SQVTM, CDR2 ANQGSEA. The CDR3 is CSVVGGGANVLTF.

J is TRBJ2-3 and V is TRBV6-5. The CDR3 has 13 residues. Germline loops: CDR1 MNHEY, CDR2 SVGAGI. This CDR3 reads CASSPNLGDTQYF.

The chain is built from TRBV2 and TRBJ2-6; TCRdb's D gene call, TRBD1, goes unchecked for lack of DNA. The CDR3 is made up of 16 amino acids. Germline CDR1 is SNHLY and CDR2 is FYNNEI. The CDR3 here is CASGPQGAAGANVLTF.

This rearrangement joins TRBV14 to TRBJ2-3; the TCRdb call, TRBD1, lacks DNA for checking. Germline CDR1 SGHDN, CDR2 FVKESK. The CDR3 totals 15 residues. The CDR3 loop is CASSRYRGSTDTQYF.

This chain uses TRBV6-5 with TRBJ1-2; TCRdb designates TRBD1, a call that cannot be tested without DNA. This CDR3 contains 13 residues. Germline V gene data show CDR1 as MNHEY and CDR2 as SVGAGI. CDR3: CASRQGQVYGYTF.

This chain joins TRBV5-1 and TRBJ2-3; TCRdb selects TRBD1, and the lack of DNA leaves this call unchecked. The CDR3 runs to 16 residues. Germline assignment: CDR1 SGHRS and CDR2 YFSETQ. CDR3 loop: CASSLAGAQGYDTQYF.

The J gene is TRBJ2-4, the V gene TRBV2. CDR1 is SNHLY and CDR2 is FYNNEI in the germline V gene. This CDR3 contains 15 residues. CDR3: CASSKEGFAKNIQYF.

The chain has TRBV29-1 and TRBJ2-3. Germline lookup yields CDR1 SQVTM and CDR2 ANQGSEA. The CDR3 extends over 13 amino acids. This CDR3 reads CSVAEERTDTQYF.

V is TRBV2 and J is TRBJ1-2. The CDR3 contains 13 residues. Germline CDR1 reads SNHLY; CDR2 reads FYNNEI. The CDR3 reads CAIVMKSNYGYTF.

The V and J genes are TRBV6-5 and TRBJ1-4. The CDR3 runs 14 residues. The V gene's germline CDR1 is MNHEY and CDR2 SVGAGI. CDR3 amino acids: CASSYGGADEKLFF.

The chain links TRBV5-6 to TRBJ1-1. The germline gives CDR1 SGHDT, CDR2 YYEEEE. CDR3 length equals 14 residues. This CDR3 reads CASSLNNMNTEAFF.

The gene calls are TRBV10-3 and TRBJ1-5; TCRdb names TRBD1, which stays unverified in the absence of DNA. The germline V gene has CDR1 ENHRY and CDR2 SYGVKD. The CDR3 spans 14 residues. CDR3 region: CAISEAQGNQPQHF.

The genes are TRBV15 and TRBJ2-5. Germline assignment: CDR1 LNHNV and CDR2 YYDKDF (reference sequence). The CDR3 covers 12 residues. CDR3 protein: CATSGLQETQYF.

The chain employs TRBV12-3 or TRBV12-4 and TRBJ1-1; lacking DNA, the TRBD1 call made by TCRdb goes unchecked. The CDR3 is 13 residues long. This CDR3 reads CASSSYRDTEAFF.

The chain combines TRBV7-8 with TRBJ2-3; with no DNA, the TCRdb D assignment of TRBD1 cannot be verified. The CDR3 totals 16 residues. The germline CDR1 and CDR2 sequences are SGHVS and FQNEAQ. CDR3 sequence reads: CASSLAFGGSTDTQYF.